This entry lists 10 T cell receptor beta chains sequenced from one sample in a study of shared clonotypes between healthy human individuals. CD45RO-negative, CCR7-positively selected cells formed the naive CD8 fraction, excluding terminally differentiated effector memory CD45RA+ cells. Clones were read by immunoSEQ multiplex PCR, and TCRdb kept only the in-frame ones, dropping some. The table shows about 2 million clones, with less than 95% occurring only once. The sequenced material came from naive CD8+ T cells sorted from blood. Receptors were obtained from a man aged 18 to 30 in good health.

The chain recombines TRBV19 with TRBJ2-2; D is unresolved. The CDR3 extends over 14 amino acids. V dropped 3 bases and J dropped 0 bases, with 5 bases sitting between them. From germline, CDR1 is LNHDA and CDR2 SQIVND (reference sequence). The CDR3 reads CASSILANTGELFF. CDR3 coding DNA: TGTGCCAGTAGTATCCTCGCGAACACCGGGGAGCTGTTTTTT.

Comment on this clone: The same CDR3 also results from other DNA sequences found in this sample. J is TRBJ2-7 and V is TRBV4-1; D unresolved. The V end lost 1 base, the J end lost 4 bases, and 11 bases lay between the germline ends. The CDR3 covers 14 residues. Germline lookup yields CDR1 MGHRA and CDR2 YSYEKL. The CDR3 sequence is CASSQVGGAYEQYF. CDR3 DNA sequence: TGCGCCAGCAGCCAAGTAGGCGGTGCTTACGAGCAGTACTTC.

The V gene is TRBV21-1, the J gene TRBJ1-1. TRBV21-1 is tagged as a pseudogene. The CDR3 is made up of 16 amino acids. The CDR3 loop is CASSHIKVFCNTEAFF. For the CDR3, the DNA is TGTGCCAGCAGCCATATCAAGGTTTTTTGTAACACTGAAGCTTTCTTT.

The chain carries TRBV19 and TRBJ1-6, with 10 bases lining up with TRBD1. The V gene's germline CDR1 is LNHDA and CDR2 SQIVND (reference sequence). V lost 8 bases to trimming and J lost 18 bases; unmatched junction nucleotides: 7. This CDR3 has 11 residues. The CDR3: CASGGTGDRHF. In DNA, the CDR3 is TGTGCCAGTGGTGGGACAGGGGACCGCCACTTT.

The chain combines TRBV2 with TRBJ2-1; the match to TRBD2 covers 13 bases. The trim removed 5 bases at V and 12 bases at J, leaving 10 bases unmatched. The CDR3 length is 15 residues. Per the germline V gene, CDR1 is SNHLY and CDR2 is FYNNEI. CDR3 amino acids: CASSRLTSGGLGQFF. The CDR3 nucleotides are TGTGCCAGCAGTCGATTGACTAGCGGGGGGCTGGGGCAGTTCTTC.

Notes on this clone: The same CDR3 is also encoded by other DNA sequences in this sample. The chain combines TRBV30 with TRBJ2-7; 11 nucleotides align to TRBD1. The CDR3 extends over 13 amino acids. The V gene end was trimmed by 2 bases and the J gene end by 5 bases; junction bases not matched to a gene: 2. Germline-derived CDR1 and CDR2 are GTSNPN and SVGIG (reference sequence). The CDR3 loop reads CAWSWTGGNEQYF. The DNA for the CDR3 is TGTGCCTGGAGTTGGACAGGGGGCAACGAGCAGTACTTC.

The chain combines TRBV11-2 with TRBJ2-2; weak D call: TRBD1 (7 bases). Trimming left V 4 bases short and J 7 bases short, with 16 bases between. The germline V gene has CDR1 SGHAT and CDR2 FQNNGV. This CDR3 spans 15 amino acids. The CDR3 sequence: CASSYPTGEVGELFF. The CDR3 DNA is TGTGCCAGCAGCTACCCAACAGGGGAGGTCGGGGAGCTGTTTTTT.

On this clone: Different DNA sequences within this sample yield the same CDR3. The chain links TRBV19 to TRBJ2-2, with TRBD2 matching 7 bases. There are 14 residues in the CDR3. The V gene end was trimmed by 5 bases and the J gene end by 1 base; junction bases not matched to a gene: 1. Germline CDR1 reads LNHDA; CDR2 reads SQIVND (reference sequence). CDR3 sequence reads: CASSASGNTGELFF. The CDR3 nucleotides are TGTGCCAGTAGTGCTAGCGGGAACACCGGGGAGCTGTTTTTT.

The chain joins TRBV25-1 to TRBJ1-5; 9 nucleotides match TRBD1. CDR1 is MGHDK, CDR2 SYGVNS, per germline. J was trimmed by 3 bases and V by 2 bases; bases with no gene match: 8. The CDR3 contains 17 residues. The CDR3 loop reads CASSEPDRGLLNQPQHF. The CDR3 coding sequence is TGTGCCAGCAGTGAACCTGACAGGGGGTTGCTCAATCAGCCCCAGCATTTT.

In the case of this clone: Other nucleotide sequences in the sample specify the same CDR3. V and J are TRBV30 and TRBJ2-3, with 8 positions matching TRBD2. The CDR3 consists of 15 residues. The germline gives CDR1 GTSNPN, CDR2 SVGIG (reference sequence). V dropped 0 bases and J dropped 0; count of bases not matched to a gene: 2. The CDR3 DNA follows: TGTGCCTGGAGTGTCGGGGGGGCTAGCACAGATACGCAGTATTTT. Its protein is CAWSVGGASTDTQYF. Filled out from reference TRBV30 and TRBJ2-3, the complete variable domain reads SQTIHQWPATLVQPVGSPLSLECTVEGTSNPNLYWYRQAAGRGLQLLFYSVGIGQISSEVPQNLSASRPQDRQFILSSKKLLLSDSGFYLCAWSVGGASTDTQYFGPGTRLTVL.